Described below is a single TCR beta chain sequence and its context. The sample belongs to a study of blood T cell repertoires in COVID-19. There are 19 residues in the CDR3. Original methodology: By means of reference gene primer amplification, nucleated cell counts were estimated. TCRdb's table, derived via immunoSEQ multiplex PCR, lists solely in-frame clones and lacks some. The V and J calls and clone size come from that table; D and trimming were worked out from the DNA. The sample holds fewer than 300,000 clones, 88% seen once. This clonotype was obtained from a woman aged 25 to 39 with acute or convalescent COVID-19. Sequencing was performed on peripheral blood. This chain links TRBV12-1 with TRBJ1-2. TRBV12-1 is given as a pseudogene. In DNA form, the CDR3 reads TGTGCCAGCAGCTTTGGACGAACGTCGTGGCGGCGGCGGGAGGAGGGCTACACCTTC. This translates into CASSFGRTSWRRREEGYTF.